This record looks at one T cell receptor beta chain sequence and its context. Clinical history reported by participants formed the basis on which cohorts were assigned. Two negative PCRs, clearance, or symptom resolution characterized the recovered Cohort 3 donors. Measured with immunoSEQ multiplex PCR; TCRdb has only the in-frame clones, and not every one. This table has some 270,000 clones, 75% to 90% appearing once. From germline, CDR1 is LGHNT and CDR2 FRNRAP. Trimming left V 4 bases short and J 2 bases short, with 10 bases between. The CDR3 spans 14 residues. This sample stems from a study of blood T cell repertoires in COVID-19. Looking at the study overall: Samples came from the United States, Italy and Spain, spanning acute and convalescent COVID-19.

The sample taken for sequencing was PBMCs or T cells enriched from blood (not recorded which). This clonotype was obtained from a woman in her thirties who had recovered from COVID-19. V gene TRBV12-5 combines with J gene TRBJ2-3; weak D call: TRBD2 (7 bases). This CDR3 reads CASGSGGHTDTQYF. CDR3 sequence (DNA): TGTGCTAGTGGTTCCGGGGGGCACACAGATACGCAGTATTTT.